One and the same sample provided the 18 T cell receptor beta chains below, sequenced in a study of T cell repertoires in cytomegalovirus infection. Using its own MiXCR run on the reads, TCRdb lists one record per CDR3 protein. Here the sample spans around 450,000 distinct CDR3 sequences, about 33% being singletons. Sequencing was carried out using PBMCs. Every receptor here comes from a human donor in good health (CMV status not recorded). Some clones in this sample may be carry-over from other donors' samples.

The chain couples TRBV7-9 to TRBJ1-3; D is unresolved. This CDR3 spans 10 amino acids. Germline V gene sequence: CDR1 SEHNR, CDR2 FQNEAQ (reference sequence). Trimming pared 10 bases from V and 6 bases from J, leaving 7 bases between. The CDR3 spells CATATNTIYF. The DNA for the CDR3 is TGTGCCACCGCGACAAACACCATATATTTT. The full variable domain, completed using reference TRBV7-9 and TRBJ1-3, is DTGVSQNPRHKITKRGQNVTFRCDPISEHNRLYWYRQTLGQGPEFLTYFQNEAQLEKSRLLSDRFSAERPKGSFSTLEIQRTEQGDSAMYLCATATNTIYFGEGSWLTVV.

This clonotype was detected a few times. The rearrangement joins TRBV18 to TRBJ2-7; TRBD2 matches 8 bases. CDR3 size: 16 residues. CDR1 and CDR2 from the germline V gene are KGHSH and LQKENI. The V gene end was trimmed by 6 bases and the J gene end by 3 bases; junction bases not matched to a gene: 13. In DNA form, the CDR3 reads TGTGCCAGCTCTCCTGAGGAGCGGGGGTGGGGCTACGAGCAGTACTTC. It encodes CASSPEERGWGYEQYF.

In this sample, this clonotype turned up a few times. This rearrangement joins TRBV27 to TRBJ2-3, with 9 bases lining up with TRBD2. CDR1 and CDR2 (germline): MNHEY, SMNVEV (reference sequence). The CDR3 loop spans 19 amino acids. Germline trimming cut 5 bases from V and 4 bases from J; bases unmatched to any gene: 19. CDR3 DNA: TGTGCCAGCAGTCCCCGGCGGAGCGGGGGGCCACTATCGCCAGATACGCAGTATTTT. This gives the protein CASSPRRSGGPLSPDTQYF.

Only a few counts were recorded for this clonotype. The rearrangement links TRBV12-3 or TRBV12-4 to TRBJ2-1; 9 nucleotides line up with TRBD2. V lost 8 bases, J lost 10 bases, and 9 bases stayed unmatched. This CDR3 contains 13 residues. The CDR3 nucleotides are TGTGCCAGCCATGCGGGGGGGGAGAGGGAGCAGTTCTTC. Translated: CASHAGGEREQFF.

The CDR3 nucleotides are TGTGCCAGCAGCGGCGGGACAGGGGACACCGGGGAGCTGTTTTTT. The encoded protein is CASSGGTGDTGELFF. V and J are TRBV5-4 and TRBJ2-2; 10 bases agree with TRBD1. The V segment lost 4 bases and the J segment 3 bases; nucleotides outside the gene matches: 3. Germline-derived CDR1 and CDR2 are SGHNT and YYREEE (reference sequence). This CDR3 has 15 amino acids.

This clonotype was recorded only once. A much larger clone differs from this one at a single base, so this may be a read error. The V call is TRBV4-1, the J call TRBJ2-7, with D possibly TRBD2 on 5 matching bases. The CDR3 covers 16 residues. Germline assignment: CDR1 MGHRA and CDR2 YSYEKL. Trimming took 0 bases from V and 1 from J, leaving 13 bases between them. In DNA, the CDR3 is TGCGCCAGCAGCCAAGATCCGGGAACTGGGTCCTACGAGCAGTACTTC. Protein product: CASSQDPGTGSYEQYF.

As to this clonotype: A read error is likely, as this CDR3 ends without the conserved phenylalanine or tryptophan. V and J are TRBV19 and TRBJ1-1, with D possibly being TRBD1 (5 bases). CDR1 is LNHDA and CDR2 is SQIVND in the germline V gene (reference sequence). V was cut by 9 bases and J by 9 bases, with 14 bases left in between. The CDR3 is made up of 11 amino acids. For the CDR3, the DNA is TGTGCCAGCCGTCGGGACCTTAAAGCTTTCTGT. Its translation is CASRRDLKAFC.

This clonotype has a handful of counts. V usage is TRBV6-6 and J usage is TRBJ2-1; no firm D call. CDR1 MNHNY and CDR2 SVGAGI come from the germline V gene (reference sequence). V was shortened by 7 bases and J by 5 bases, with 15 bases between the two germline ends. CDR3 length equals 14 residues. The CDR3 DNA sequence: TGTGCCAGCACCACCCTGGCCCGTCACAATGAGCAGTTCTTC. Amino acid sequence: CASTTLARHNEQFF.

CDR3 loop: CASSHSATGANVLTF. Written as DNA, the CDR3 is TGCGCCAGCAGCCACTCGGCGACTGGGGCCAACGTCCTGACTTTC. The gene calls are TRBV5-1 and TRBJ2-6; D unclear. The CDR3 totals 15 residues. Trimming took 4 bases from V and 2 from J, leaving 10 bases between them. The germline CDR1 and CDR2 sequences are SGHRS and YFSETQ.

The rearrangement uses TRBV6-6 and TRBJ2-5; no firm D call. Germline CDR1 reads MNHNY; CDR2 reads SVGAGI (reference sequence). The CDR3 runs to 12 residues. The V end lost 6 bases, the J end lost 5 bases, and 10 bases lay between the germline ends. CDR3 DNA: TGTGCCAGCAGGAGTAATGGGGAGACCCAGTACTTC. This codes for CASRSNGETQYF.

This clonotype was seen more than once but under ten times. The rearrangement joins TRBV25-1 to TRBJ1-5; the D is unclear. The CDR3 runs to 9 residues. The germline V gene encodes CDR1 MGHDK and CDR2 SYGVNS. V lost 11 bases to trimming and J lost 4 bases, with 3 bases between them. The CDR3: CAPNQPQHF. CDR3 bases: TGTGCCCCAAATCAGCCCCAGCATTTT.

This clonotype was found a few times. This chain links TRBV20-1 with TRBJ2-3, with TRBD2 matching over 7 bases. CDR1 and CDR2 (germline): DFQATT, SNEGSKA (reference sequence). The length of the CDR3 is 15 residues. V shed 2 bases, J shed 4 bases, and the junction held 9 bases outside the gene matches. The DNA for the CDR3 is TGCAGTGCTAGATCCGCGGGGGTGCTCCCAGATACGCAGTATTTT. Protein product: CSARSAGVLPDTQYF.

The chain recombines TRBV15 with TRBJ1-2, with a possible D match to TRBD1 (6 bases). Germline loops: CDR1 LNHNV, CDR2 YYDKDF (reference sequence). The CDR3 totals 14 residues. V was pared by 4 bases and J by 4 bases, with 13 bases between. CDR3 residues: CATSKGGVGYGYTF. As DNA, the CDR3 is TGTGCCACCAGCAAAGGGGGGGTTGGCTATGGCTACACCTTC.

V gene TRBV6-5 combines with J gene TRBJ1-1, with D maybe TRBD1 (5 bases). The CDR3 covers 14 residues. Germline lookup yields CDR1 MNHEY and CDR2 SVGAGI. V lost 2 bases and J 1 base, leaving 8 bases between the germline ends. CDR3 sequence (DNA): TGTGCCAGCAGTTACGCCGGACAGAACACTGAAGCTTTCTTT. Protein: CASSYAGQNTEAFF.

This clonotype was recorded a few times. This chain uses TRBV27 with TRBJ1-2; D ambiguous. Germline V gives CDR1 MNHEY, CDR2 SMNVEV (reference sequence). The CDR3 is 14 amino acids. V was pared by 5 bases and J by 8 bases, with 18 bases between. The CDR3 protein is CASSQRTYPQGYTF. The CDR3 DNA sequence: TGTGCCAGCAGTCAACGGACCTATCCACAGGGCTACACCTTC.

The CDR3 bases are TGTGCCAGCAGCAGTTCGAGCGGGGAGTATGGGTACGATACGCAGTATTTT. Amino acids: CASSSSSGEYGYDTQYF. The chain joins TRBV5-3 to TRBJ2-3, with 7 bases matching TRBD2. TRBV5-3 is an ORF, and what it does is uncertain. The CDR3 contains 17 residues. After removal of 8 bases from V and 6 bases from J, the junction contained 21 bases not matched to a gene.

This clonotype appeared many times. The rearrangement joins TRBV11-2 to TRBJ2-7; 9 positions match TRBD1. Losses at the gene ends were 5 bases for V and 5 bases for J; bases not matched to a gene: 10. The germline CDR1 and CDR2 sequences are SGHAT and FQNNGV. The CDR3 sequence is 15 residues long. In DNA, the CDR3 is TGTGCCAGCAGCCCACGGACAGGGGTGTTAGACGAGCAGTACTTC. It translates to CASSPRTGVLDEQYF.

The chain combines TRBV2 with TRBJ1-1, with 7 nucleotides matching TRBD1. The CDR3 runs 15 residues. CDR1 is SNHLY and CDR2 is FYNNEI in the germline V gene. V was pared by 6 bases and J by 1 base, with 8 bases of the junction left unmatched. The CDR3 sequence is CASRRGQPGNTEAFF. CDR3 in DNA: TGTGCCAGCAGGAGGGGACAGCCGGGGAACACTGAAGCTTTCTTT.